Below, 24 T cell receptor beta chains from the same sample are listed, as sequenced in a study of a mutant IDH1 vaccine in newly diagnosed glioma. This table comes from immunoSEQ multiplex PCR, and its TCRdb copy is limited to in-frame clones, with some not included. There are about 69,000 clones in the sample; about 87% occur only once, and 2% to 2.5% lies in the top ten. These receptors have no identified antigens. Indicated time point: week 35, safety follow-up. One vaccine dose held 300 ug of mutant IDH1 20-mer peptide and came with topical imiquimod. This material consisted of PBMCs, taken from a glioma patient whose treatment included an IDH1 peptide vaccine. The receptors derive from a man younger than 45 with glioma.

This chain uses TRBV5-1 with TRBJ2-5; TRBD1 agrees at 7 bases. J was trimmed by 3 bases and V by 3 bases; bases with no gene match: 2. Germline assignment: CDR1 SGHRS and CDR2 YFSETQ. The CDR3 is made up of 13 amino acids. As DNA, the CDR3 is TGCGCCAGCAGCTGGGACAGTAAAGAGACCCAGTACTTC. It translates to CASSWDSKETQYF.

The rearrangement links TRBV7-9 to TRBJ2-7; 10 bases agree with TRBD2. CDR1 is SEHNR, CDR2 FQNEAQ, per germline (reference sequence). There are 15 residues in the CDR3. V trimming: 5 bases; J trimming: 2 bases; junction bases outside the gene matches: 6. CDR3: CASSREREGPYEQYF. The CDR3 bases are TGTGCCAGCAGCCGGGAGCGGGAGGGACCCTACGAGCAGTACTTC. Full variable domain (rest looked up from reference TRBV7-9 and TRBJ2-7): DTGVSQNPRHKITKRGQNVTFRCDPISEHNRLYWYRQTLGQGPEFLTYFQNEAQLEKSRLLSDRFSAERPKGSFSTLEIQRTEQGDSAMYLCASSREREGPYEQYFGPGTRLTVT.

The chain employs TRBV30 and TRBJ1-2; D ambiguous. This CDR3 has 13 amino acids. V was pared by 4 bases and J by 3 bases, with 12 bases between. The germline CDR1 and CDR2 sequences are GTSNPN and SVGIG (reference sequence). The CDR3 DNA reads TGTGCCTGGAACGATAGGGATCACTATGGCTACACCTTC. It encodes CAWNDRDHYGYTF.

In this sample, this clone turned up once. V usage is TRBV9 and J usage is TRBJ1-6; 8 positions agree with TRBD1. Germline lookup yields CDR1 SGDLS and CDR2 YYNGEE. The trim removed 7 bases at V and 9 bases at J, leaving 9 bases unmatched. This CDR3 region has 14 residues. The DNA for the CDR3 is TGTGCCAGCGGCCCCGGACAGGGTTTTTCACCCCTCCACTTT. As protein: CASGPGQGFSPLHF.

CDR3: CASSNVGKWDIENTEAFF. CDR3 coding DNA: TGTGCCAGCAGTAATGTAGGAAAGTGGGACATAGAGAACACTGAAGCTTTCTTT. The rearrangement uses TRBV5-6 and TRBJ1-1, with a tentative D call TRBD1 (6 bases). V lost 5 bases and J 1 base, leaving 24 bases between the germline ends. The CDR3 loop spans 18 amino acids. CDR1 and CDR2 (germline): SGHDT, YYEEEE.

The chain is built from TRBV2 and TRBJ1-2; D is unresolved. Germline CDR1 is SNHLY and CDR2 is FYNNEI. With 4 bases removed from V and 4 bases from J, the gap between germline ends came to 10 bases. The CDR3 length is 13 residues. The CDR3 reads CASSGEVGYGYTF. Here the CDR3 DNA reads TGTGCCAGCAGTGGCGAGGTGGGCTATGGCTACACCTTC.

The chain employs TRBV28 and TRBJ2-3; 8 bases are shared with TRBD1. CDR1 and CDR2 (germline): MDHEN, SYDVKM. There are 15 residues in the CDR3. Losses at the gene ends were 8 bases for V and 9 bases for J; bases not matched to a gene: 16. DNA of the CDR3: TGTGCCAGCCGTACGATGGGGACAGGCGGAGGCACGCAGTATTTT. It specifies CASRTMGTGGGTQYF.

V usage is TRBV18 and J usage is TRBJ2-3; D is unclear. Germline CDR1 reads KGHSH; CDR2 reads LQKENI. The length of the CDR3 is 16 residues. Trimming shortened V by 0 bases and J by 2 bases, and 12 bases separated the two germline ends. The CDR3 nucleotides are TGTGCCAGCTCACCACCTCGCGGACCCTACACAGATACGCAGTATTTT. Translated, it gives CASSPPRGPYTDTQYF.

DNA of the CDR3: TGTGCCAGCAGTCCACTACGGAGGGACAGACAATACGAGCAGTACTTC. This translates into CASSPLRRDRQYEQYF. This rearrangement joins TRBV27 to TRBJ2-7; maybe TRBD1 (7 bases). Germline V gene data show CDR1 as MNHEY and CDR2 as SMNVEV (reference sequence). V lost 5 bases, J lost 4 bases, and 21 bases lay in between. The length of the CDR3 is 16 residues.

The rearrangement joins TRBV27 to TRBJ2-7; D is unclear. Germline lookup yields CDR1 MNHEY and CDR2 SMNVEV (reference sequence). This CDR3 is built from 13 residues. V was pared by 3 bases and J by 3 bases, with 9 bases between. The CDR3 is CASSFSEDYEQYF. The CDR3 region has the DNA TGTGCCAGCAGTTTCTCGGAAGACTACGAGCAGTACTTC.

The V gene is TRBV4-2, the J gene TRBJ2-1, with D possibly matching TRBD2 (5 bases). This CDR3 has 16 residues. CDR1 is LGHNA and CDR2 is YNFKEQ in the germline V gene. Trimming left V 4 bases short and J 4 bases short, with 17 bases between. CDR3 sequence (DNA): TGTGCCAGCAGCCCCGAACAAGCCAGGAGGTACAATGAGCAGTTCTTC. It is translated as CASSPEQARRYNEQFF.

The chain uses TRBV27 and TRBJ2-1; D remains unclear. The V gene lost 2 bases and the J gene lost 4 bases, with 18 bases spanning the gap. Germline values: CDR1 MNHEY, CDR2 SMNVEV (reference sequence). The CDR3 covers 17 residues. The CDR3 DNA follows: TGTGCCAGCAGTTTACCCCGTGGGATTATAGGTTACAATGAGCAGTTCTTC. The encoded protein is CASSLPRGIIGYNEQFF.

This chain uses TRBV15 with TRBJ1-1, with D maybe TRBD1 (6 bases). This CDR3 comprises 17 residues. Germline CDR1 LNHNV, CDR2 YYDKDF (reference sequence). V lost 4 bases and J 2 bases, leaving 20 bases between the germline ends. Here the CDR3 reads CATSMNREGIFNTEAFF. Here the CDR3 DNA reads TGTGCCACCAGCATGAACAGGGAAGGAATATTTAACACTGAAGCTTTCTTT.

This chain joins TRBV11-1 and TRBJ1-1; 7 bases line up with TRBD1. Germline V lookup: CDR1 SGHAT, CDR2 FQDESV (reference sequence). This CDR3 is 14 amino acids long. V was pared by 5 bases and J by 2 bases, with 5 bases of the junction left unmatched. The CDR3 reads CASSRGQTNTEAFF. The CDR3 DNA follows: TGTGCCAGCAGCCGGGGACAGACCAACACTGAAGCTTTCTTT.

This chain joins TRBV21-1 and TRBJ2-6. TRBV21-1 has pseudogene status. The CDR3 contains 24 residues. The DNA for the CDR3 is TGTGCCAGCAGCAAAGATTTGAGGGAACCTTTACAGGAAGACAATTCCTCTGGGGCCAACGTCCTGACTTTC. Residues: CASSKDLREPLQEDNSSGANVLTF.

In its sample, this clone was seen once. The V gene is TRBV6-1, the J gene TRBJ2-1; 11 positions agree with TRBD2. The CDR3 loop spans 15 amino acids. With 7 bases clipped from V and 0 bases from J, the junction kept 2 bases outside the gene matches. Germline CDR1 and CDR2: MNHNS and SASEGT. The CDR3 DNA follows: TGTGCCAGCACGACTAGCGGGGCCTCCTACAATGAGCAGTTCTTC. Residues: CASTTSGASYNEQFF.

This clone was observed once. The V gene is TRBV7-9, the J gene TRBJ1-5; 7 bases map to TRBD1. This CDR3 is built from 15 residues. V was pared by 4 bases and J by 1 base, with 4 bases of the junction left unmatched. The germline V gene encodes CDR1 SEHNR and CDR2 FQNEAQ (reference sequence). The DNA of the CDR3 is TGTGCCAGCAGCTCCCAGGGGGGGAGCAATCAGCCCCAGCATTTT. Translating gives CASSSQGGSNQPQHF.

This chain connects TRBV5-1 to TRBJ1-4; weak D call: TRBD1 (5 bases). CDR3 size: 16 residues. Between the trimmed V and J ends, which lost 2 bases and 0 bases, there was a span of 11 bases. Germline V gene data show CDR1 as SGHRS and CDR2 as YFSETQ. The CDR3 protein is CASSFGDGTTNEKLFF. DNA for the CDR3: TGCGCCAGCAGCTTTGGGGACGGAACAACTAATGAAAAACTGTTTTTT.

The chain recombines TRBV7-8 with TRBJ2-3, with 8 positions matching TRBD2. J was trimmed by 6 bases and V by 1 base; bases with no gene match: 18. Looked up from germline, CDR1 is SGHVS and CDR2 is FQNEAQ. The CDR3 sequence is 19 residues long. The CDR3 spells CASSLGFLVRRGDGDTQYF. CDR3 in DNA: TGTGCCAGCAGCTTAGGGTTTTTGGTTCGGCGGGGGGACGGGGATACGCAGTATTTT.

The V call is TRBV28, the J call TRBJ1-5; D ambiguous. Germline CDR1 and CDR2: MDHEN and SYDVKM. CDR3 length: 13 residues. Trimming removed 3 bases from V and 7 bases from J, with 10 bases in between. CDR3: CASSFWLEQPQHF. In nucleotides, the CDR3 is TGTGCCAGCAGTTTTTGGTTGGAGCAGCCCCAGCATTTT.

This chain uses TRBV6-1 with TRBJ2-7, with unresolved D. Germline V gene lookup returns CDR1 MNHNS and CDR2 SASEGT. With 10 bases removed from V and 1 base from J, the gap between germline ends came to 8 bases. The CDR3 consists of 11 residues. The CDR3 spells CATEKSYEQYF. The CDR3, as DNA: TGTGCCACCGAAAAATCCTACGAGCAGTACTTC.

The chain carries TRBV4-2 and TRBJ1-1; no clear D. This CDR3 contains 14 residues. Trimming shortened V by 4 bases and J by 0 bases, and 9 bases separated the two germline ends. Germline V gene lookup returns CDR1 LGHNA and CDR2 YNFKEQ. Here the CDR3 reads CASSPVGLNTEAFF. CDR3 coding DNA: TGTGCCAGCAGCCCCGTTGGTTTGAACACTGAAGCTTTCTTT.

The chain combines TRBV19 with TRBJ2-6, with D possibly being TRBD1 (6 bases). Deletions cut 5 bases from V and 0 bases from J, with 11 bases between. The germline gives CDR1 LNHDA, CDR2 SQIVND (reference sequence). The CDR3 has 16 amino acids. CDR3 amino acids: CASSSQGGSGANVLTF. DNA for the CDR3: TGTGCCAGTAGTTCCCAAGGGGGCTCTGGGGCCAACGTCCTGACTTTC.

The rearrangement links TRBV25-1 to TRBJ2-1; TRBD2 might be the D (5 bases). CDR1 is MGHDK, CDR2 SYGVNS, per germline. This CDR3 spans 13 amino acids. Deletions cut 5 bases from V and 8 bases from J, with 13 bases between. CDR3 residues: CASSISGSDEQFF. DNA for the CDR3: TGTGCCAGCAGTATTTCGGGTAGCGATGAGCAGTTCTTC.